These 17 T cell receptor beta chains were all obtained from the same sample, sequenced in a study of beta chain features in type 1 diabetes. The entirety of the isolated RNA underwent reverse transcription, so expressed TCRB transcripts were sequenced. Sequenced by immunoSEQ multiplex PCR; TCRdb stores in-frame clones only, minus some. The sample yields 310,000 or so clones, approximately 9.9% seen once. Sample: naive CD4+ T cells from blood. These receptors all come from a woman between 25 and 40 years old in good health.

V is TRBV5-1 and J is TRBJ2-5, with 12 positions matching TRBD1. With V trimmed by 2 bases and J by 0 bases, 11 bases remained unmatched. This CDR3 region has 19 residues. The germline gives CDR1 SGHRS, CDR2 YFSETQ. CDR3: CASSFYGTGGFSNQETQYF. In nucleotides, the CDR3 is TGCGCCAGCAGCTTCTACGGGACAGGGGGCTTCTCCAACCAAGAGACCCAGTACTTC.

This clone was counted between two and nine times. This rearrangement joins TRBV28 to TRBJ1-2, with a possible D match to TRBD1 (6 bases). Germline values: CDR1 MDHEN, CDR2 SYDVKM. The V and J ends lost 5 bases and 3 bases respectively, with 10 bases between them. The CDR3 sequence is 13 residues long. The CDR3 protein is CASSPQGDYGYTF. Here the CDR3 DNA reads TGTGCCAGCAGTCCACAGGGAGACTATGGCTACACCTTC.

The chain recombines TRBV4-1 with TRBJ1-1; tentative D call: TRBD1 (6 bases). Germline values: CDR1 MGHRA, CDR2 YSYEKL. The CDR3 runs 14 residues. Trimming shortened V by 5 bases and J by 3 bases, and 13 bases separated the two germline ends. CDR3 amino acids: CASSGGLRDTEAFF. CDR3 DNA: TGCGCCAGCAGCGGGGGCCTTCGGGACACTGAAGCTTTCTTT.

The J gene is TRBJ2-7, the V gene TRBV28; weak D call: TRBD1 (5 bases). The CDR3 extends over 15 amino acids. In germline, CDR1 is MDHEN, CDR2 SYDVKM. Trimming took off 2 bases at V and 0 bases at J, with 11 bases between the two ends. The CDR3 DNA is TGTGCCAGCAGTTTACCCTTGACAGTCTCCTACGAGCAGTACTTC. This sequence encodes CASSLPLTVSYEQYF.

There are a few counts of this clone. The J gene is TRBJ2-2, the V gene TRBV19, with D perhaps matching TRBD1 (6 bases). The CDR3 runs 16 residues. Germline V CDR1 and CDR2: LNHDA, SQIVND (reference sequence). Between the trimmed V and J ends, which lost 6 bases and 0 bases, there was a span of 14 bases. In DNA, the CDR3 is TGTGCCAGTAGACTTGGACAGCCACCGAACACCGGGGAGCTGTTTTTT. Its protein is CASRLGQPPNTGELFF.

This clone was seen only a few times. The J gene is TRBJ2-1, the V gene TRBV4-3, with TRBD2 identical over 9 bases. Germline V gene data show CDR1 as LGHNA and CDR2 as YSLEER. This CDR3 contains 16 residues. The junction had 5 bases not matched to a gene; V was cut back by 4 bases and J by 1 base. The CDR3, as DNA: TGCGCCAGCAGCCGAGTTAGCGGGAGATCCTACAATGAGCAGTTCTTC. It codes for CASSRVSGRSYNEQFF.

The rearrangement uses TRBV11-1 and TRBJ2-1; 9 bases are shared with TRBD2. V trimming: 0 bases; J trimming: 3 bases; junction bases outside the gene matches: 3. The CDR3 has 16 residues. The germline gives CDR1 SGHAT, CDR2 FQDESV (reference sequence). The CDR3 bases are TGTGCCAGCAGCTTAGCCCTAGCGGGGAGCTACAATGAGCAGTTCTTC. The encoded protein is CASSLALAGSYNEQFF.

This clone was seen a few times. J is TRBJ2-5 and V is TRBV2; 9 positions agree with TRBD1. CDR1 is SNHLY, CDR2 FYNNEI, per germline. The CDR3 is 15 amino acids. J was trimmed by 3 bases and V by 3 bases; bases with no gene match: 5. This CDR3 is CASSDAGTGKETQYF. The CDR3 nucleotides read TGTGCCAGCAGTGACGCAGGGACAGGGAAAGAGACCCAGTACTTC.

The genes are TRBV5-1 and TRBJ2-1; 7 bases align to TRBD1. Germline trimming cut 0 bases from V and 7 bases from J; bases unmatched to any gene: 7. The germline V gene encodes CDR1 SGHRS and CDR2 YFSETQ. The CDR3 consists of 15 residues. CDR3 protein: CASSLGQGEGNEQFF. In DNA, the CDR3 is TGCGCCAGCAGCTTGGGACAGGGAGAGGGAAATGAGCAGTTCTTC.

This clone was seen a handful of times. The chain employs TRBV27 and TRBJ2-2; D call uncertain. The CDR3 consists of 13 residues. Germline CDR1 MNHEY, CDR2 SMNVEV (reference sequence). V was cut by 5 bases and J by 2 bases, with 6 bases left in between. Written as DNA, the CDR3 is TGTGCCAGCAGTCTTCTCAACACCGGGGAGCTGTTTTTT. Protein sequence: CASSLLNTGELFF.

This clone has just a few counts. The rearrangement joins TRBV6-6 to TRBJ1-1, with a weak D call TRBD1 (6 bases). Trimming removed 6 bases from V and 6 bases from J, with 17 bases in between. The CDR3 has 14 amino acids. From germline, CDR1 is MNHNY and CDR2 SVGAGI (reference sequence). The CDR3 region is CASRGTSLNAEAFF. The CDR3 nucleotides read TGTGCCAGCAGGGGGACATCCCTCAACGCTGAAGCTTTCTTT.

V usage is TRBV6-6 and J usage is TRBJ2-7; 8 bases fit TRBD1. Germline lookup yields CDR1 MNHNY and CDR2 SVGAGI (reference sequence). CDR3 length: 15 residues. With V trimmed by 2 bases and J by 7 bases, 10 bases remained unmatched. CDR3 region: CASSYPDRGPREQYF. The DNA of the CDR3 is TGTGCCAGCAGTTACCCCGACAGGGGCCCTAGGGAGCAGTACTTC.

The genes are TRBV25-1 and TRBJ2-3, with TRBD2 identical over 14 bases. Germline V gene lookup returns CDR1 MGHDK and CDR2 SYGVNS. This CDR3 region has 16 residues. V dropped 3 bases and J dropped 2; count of bases not matched to a gene: 1. The CDR3 loop is CASSEGLAGVTDTQYF. The CDR3 coding sequence is TGTGCCAGCAGTGAGGGACTAGCGGGAGTCACAGATACGCAGTATTTT.

V usage is TRBV5-1 and J usage is TRBJ2-1; 7 nucleotides align to TRBD1. The length of the CDR3 is 13 residues. CDR1 SGHRS and CDR2 YFSETQ come from the germline V gene. Trimming removed 0 bases from V and 8 bases from J; junction bases left unmatched: 2. The CDR3, as DNA: TGCGCCAGCAGCTTGGGACAGGGCGATGAGCAGTTCTTC. Its translation is CASSLGQGDEQFF.

V and J are TRBV30 and TRBJ2-3, with D possibly TRBD1 on 5 matching bases. The CDR3 covers 13 residues. Trimming cost V 4 bases and J 8 bases, with 16 bases left between them. Germline loops: CDR1 GTSNPN, CDR2 SVGIG (reference sequence). CDR3 region: CAWNQKGVPTQYF. DNA for the CDR3: TGTGCCTGGAATCAAAAAGGGGTCCCTACGCAGTATTTT.

This clone was counted a few times. The DNA of the CDR3 is TGTGCCTGGAGTGACCGGACTAGCGGGAGGGCCAGTGAGTTCTTC. Amino acid sequence: CAWSDRTSGRASEFF. The chain combines TRBV30 with TRBJ2-1; 15 bases map to TRBD2. The ends lost 1 base at V and 14 bases at J; junction bases unmatched: 9. Per the germline V gene, CDR1 is GTSNPN and CDR2 is SVGIG (reference sequence). The CDR3 has 15 amino acids. Together with reference TRBV30 and TRBJ2-1, the CDR3 gives the full variable domain: SQTIHQWPATLVQPVGSPLSLECTVEGTSNPNLYWYRQAAGRGLQLLFYSVGIGQISSEVPQNLSASRPQDRQFILSSKKLLLSDSGFYLCAWSDRTSGRASEFFGPGTRLTVL.

The CDR3 loop is CASRRQGANTDTQYF. The CDR3 region has the DNA TGTGCCAGCAGGAGACAGGGGGCCAACACAGATACGCAGTATTTT. The rearrangement links TRBV2 to TRBJ2-3; 10 bases align to TRBD1. CDR1 is SNHLY and CDR2 is FYNNEI in the germline V gene. This CDR3 spans 15 amino acids. Germline trimming cut 6 bases from V and 2 bases from J; bases unmatched to any gene: 5.